This is a list of T cell receptor beta chains from one sample in a study of metastatic and nonmetastatic thyroid tumors. From the PCR reads, TCRdb re-called clones with MiXCR. The table records more than 15,000 clones, about 31% of them present only once. The material sequenced was blood. These receptors originate from a female donor with papillary thyroid cancer or a benign thyroid nodule (not recorded which). Some clones in this sample may be carry-over from other donors' samples. Each CDR3 is given with its conserved first and last residue. Fields, in order: J gene, V gene, D gene, clone size, CDR3 DNA, CDR3 protein. D genes are given only for firm matches. For some rows the clone size is stated as once, few or many, or as a class when expanded; others skip it.

TRBJ1-2 | TRBV3-1 | - | many | TGTGCCAGCAGCCCCCTGTTGAGTGGTGGCTACACCTTC | CASSPLLSGGYTF
TRBJ2-7 | TRBV12-3/TRBV12-4 | TRBD1 | medium-sized | TGTGCCAGCAGTTTCAGTCAGACAGGGGACGAGCAGTACTTC | CASSFSQTGDEQYF
TRBJ2-1 | TRBV20-1 | - | - | TGCAGTGCCTCTCTCAGCGGGTTCTACAATGAGCAGTTCTTC | CSASLSGFYNEQFF
TRBJ2-7 | TRBV20-1 | TRBD2 | - | TGCAGTGCCGACCCTCCTAGAGGCCCCCTAGCGGGAGGGCCTAGACCCTACGAGCAGTACTTC | CSADPPRGPLAGGPRPYEQYF
TRBJ2-7 | TRBV5-5 | - | - | TGTGCCAGCACCGGCGGGGGCCACGCTAAATACGAGCAGTACTTC | CASTGGGHAKYEQYF
TRBJ2-1 | TRBV24-1 | - | medium-sized | TGTGCCACCAGTGATCGGGGGGACAAAGGCTACAATGAGCAGTTCTTC | CATSDRGDKGYNEQFF
TRBJ2-7 | TRBV15 | TRBD1 | - | TGTGCCACCAGCACATCTCCTCCGGGACAGCGATACTACGAGCAGTACTTC | CATSTSPPGQRYYEQYF
TRBJ1-2 | TRBV19 | - | few | TGTGCCAGTACCCATAGGGGAGGGTACTATGGCTACACCTTC | CASTHRGGYYGYTF
TRBJ1-2 | TRBV28 | - | few | TGTGCCAGCAGTTTTGCGGGGCGGACCGCCATTAACTATGGCTACACCTTC | CASSFAGRTAINYGYTF
TRBJ2-2 | TRBV19 | TRBD1 | medium-sized | TGTGCCAGTAGTGAGACAGGGGCCCCCGGGGAGCTGTTTTTT | CASSETGAPGELFF
TRBJ2-1 | TRBV6-4 | TRBD2 | few | TGTGCCAGCAGTCCCTTAGCGGGAACCTACAATGAGCAGTTCTTC | CASSPLAGTYNEQFF
TRBJ1-4 | TRBV3-1 | - | - | TGTGCCAGCAGCCAAGTGAAGGGCGAAAAACTGTTTTTT | CASSQVKGEKLFF